This T cell receptor beta chain was observed in a study of blood T cell repertoires in COVID-19 (dated by TCRdb to 2019 to 2021). For context, the study as a whole: The collaborator samples originated in the United States, Italy and Spain and spanned the acute and convalescent phases of COVID-19. The prospective study material was composed of cDNA or gDNA derived from T cells, B-cell-depleted T cells, or PBMCs. The dataset comprised deeply sampled blood TCRbeta repertoires from subjects exposed to, actively infected with, or recovered from COVID-19. The repertoires were made available in a free public database intended to serve as a resource for research on the immune response to SARS-CoV-2. Samples were obtained from the ongoing ImmuneRACE study (first 160 participants) and from over 1,000 subjects provided by 6 global collaborators. Sample metadata almost always included a de-identified subject ID, COVID-19 status, age in years and sex. Where available, HLA class I and class II types were taken from metadata supplied by the sample provider and were not determined by assay-based typing.

Reading from cysteine to phenylalanine, the CDR3 counts 13 amino acids. The CDR3 DNA has 39 bases and is translated from base 1. As encoded in the germline V gene (reference sequence), CDR1 is MNHEY while CDR2 is SMNVEV. Ends trimmed: V by 4 bases, J by 8 bases; bases unmatched to a gene: 5. Collaborating institutions collected whole blood in K2EDTA tubes following their own protocols. For TCRbeta analysis, collaborators shipped samples in one of three forms: frozen whole blood, isolated PBMCs, or DNA extracted from either of those sample types. Overall study results and their limits: How much clinical and demographic metadata was included differed by source and by participant, and the metadata was provided uncurated.

TCRbeta CDR3 regions were amplified from genomic DNA by means of the immunoSEQ Assay, a bias-controlled multiplex PCR. As for the authors' bioinformatics: Nucleated cell counts per sample were estimated from amplification of reference gene primers within the assay. Sequence reads were collapsed and filtered to measure the absolute abundance of every unique TCRbeta CDR3 rearrangement. For each sample, productive Simpson clonality was calculated by taking the square root of Simpson's diversity index across productive rearrangements. Imported from immuneACCESS, the table was reduced by TCRdb to in-frame sequences with V and J called. These copies leave out some clones; in studies compared against another copy, an unresolved V gene accounts for under half, and the cause of the remainder is not known. The V and J calls and clone size were taken over from that table, and D and trimming were inferred from the DNA. The sample contains about 100,000 clones, approximately 90% of them found a single time. Clones ranked in the top ten supply 0.85% to 1% of the sample.

Remarks on this clone: What this receptor recognizes is not known. Base qualities are not recorded, but no much larger clone differs from it by a single base.

The V and J genes are TRBV27 and TRBJ1-2; 9 central nucleotides agree with TRBD1. What was sequenced was peripheral blood. The TCR originated in a man aged 55 to 69 with acute or convalescent COVID-19. This receptor has the CDR3 CASSWDRVGGYTF. The DNA sequence reads TGTGCCAGCAGTTGGGACAGGGTGGGGGGCTACACCTTC.